The entry that follows covers one T cell receptor beta chain sequence. This clonotype was seen only once. Its specific antigen is unknown. Base qualities were left out, and no much larger clone turns up one base away. The library was made by 5' RACE. This sample was sequenced with an Illumina HiSeq 2500. The second PCR ran for about 6 to 12 cycles and used a J-beta primer mix along with a sample-barcoded 5' primer. A template-switch 5' adaptor carrying 12 random nucleotides introduced a unique molecular identifier onto each TCR beta cDNA molecule. Each sample yielded at least 3 million CDR3-containing paired-end reads. First-strand cDNA was synthesized from all RNA with the Mint cDNA synthesis kit, primed by a TRBC-specific oligonucleotide. Following uracil-DNA glycosylase treatment, a first 18-cycle PCR with universal primers M1SS and BC2_uni_R was performed on all cDNA. As for the original processing: For normalization, 1 million high-quality reads were randomly selected from each sample, with every read carrying a distinct molecular identifier. Reads sharing molecular identifiers were discarded rather than binned into consensus sequences. CDR3 identification, clonotype clustering and error correction used MiTCR with a Q25 quality threshold and the strictest error-elimination algorithm. Lower-bound total TCR beta diversity was estimated with a nonparametric unseen species model using Euler transformation. TCRdb applied fastp at Q25 and MiXCR to the public reads, then kept only in-frame beta chains. Every distinct CDR3 protein forms one entry, paired with its most common genes and DNA. These V and J calls are TCRdb output, not the study's own analysis. A total of 1.5 million or so distinct CDR3 sequences appear in this sample, around 42% of them only once. Clones ranked in the top ten supply roughly 7.9% of the sample.

This record comes from a study of blood T cells in healthy people across ages (dated by TCRdb to the mid-2010s). About the investigation overall: In model experiments, template switching captured roughly one uniquely barcoded TCR beta cDNA molecule for every two T cells. To avoid experimental bias, donors of different ages were distributed randomly across sequencing lanes. To track age-related changes in TCR beta repertoire diversity, the study relied on deep sequencing normalized with unique cDNA molecular identifiers. For two donors (one aged 18 to 29 and one aged 80 or older), the study analyzed two additional independent replicas of 1 million unique cDNA reads from the same blood draw. Donors were grouped into four age groups: young (average 16 years), middle-aged (over 35), aged (around 56) and long-lived (82). Study-level results and caveats: As age increased, observed TCR beta diversity per million T cells dropped in a roughly linear way, and a significant reduction was already evident by age 40. Compared with the aged group, more naive CD4+ T cells, fewer expanded clones and increased TCR diversity were shown by the long-lived group, suggesting age selection. A strong correlation was found between observed TCR beta diversity and the percentage of naive T cells measured by flow cytometry. Estimates of total diversity based on one million sequenced T cells were regarded as lower bounds and as underestimates. Because profiling used bulk unsorted PBMCs, naive and antigen-experienced compartments could not be compared conclusively. The CMV infection status of donors was not known, potentially confounding age-related changes in expanded clonotypes.

The approximately 41 donors, aged about 6 to 95 years, were systemically healthy Caucasian individuals from Russia. Each donor gave 8 to 10 milliliters of peripheral blood, drawn into EDTA-treated Vacutainer tubes. PBMCs were isolated by Ficoll-Paque density-gradient centrifugation, with at least 7 million obtained per sample. Trizol reagent was used to extract total RNA from the PBMCs, yielding at least 6 micrograms per sample. Naive CD45RAhigh/CD27high T cell percentages were measured by flow cytometry on a PBMC aliquot from every donor. The germline V gene sets CDR1 to KGHDR and CDR2 to SFDVKD. Spanning cysteine to phenylalanine, the CDR3 consists of 13 amino acids. Only the CDR3 portion is preserved as DNA: 39 bases, with reading frame beginning at the first base. Trimming at the junction amounts to 3 bases on V and 1 base on J, and the germline ends lie 4 bases apart.

Recombination connected TRBV24-1 to TRBJ2-3, with no confident D gene call. The sample taken for sequencing was blood. The origin of this receptor is a woman between 18 and 29 years old in good health. The CDR3 reads CATSDRGTDTQYF. The sequence in DNA is TGTGCCACCAGTGATAGGGGCACAGATACGCAGTATTTT.